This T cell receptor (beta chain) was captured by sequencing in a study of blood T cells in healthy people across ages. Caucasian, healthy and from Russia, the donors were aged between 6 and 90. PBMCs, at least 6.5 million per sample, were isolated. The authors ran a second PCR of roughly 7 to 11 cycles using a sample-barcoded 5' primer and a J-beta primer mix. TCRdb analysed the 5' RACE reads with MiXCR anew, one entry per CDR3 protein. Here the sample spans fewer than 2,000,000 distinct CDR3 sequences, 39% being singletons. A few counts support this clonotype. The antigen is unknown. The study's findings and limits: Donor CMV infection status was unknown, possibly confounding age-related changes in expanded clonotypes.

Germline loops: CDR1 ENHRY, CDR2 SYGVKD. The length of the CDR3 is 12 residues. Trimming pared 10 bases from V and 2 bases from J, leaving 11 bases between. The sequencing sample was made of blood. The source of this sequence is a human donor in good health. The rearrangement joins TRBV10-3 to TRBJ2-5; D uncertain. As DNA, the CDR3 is TGTGCCAGTGGGGTCCTACAAGAGACCCAGTACTTC. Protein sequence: CASGVLQETQYF.